These 16 T cell receptor beta chains were sequenced from one sample in a study of metastatic and nonmetastatic thyroid tumors. All patients were treatment-naive before thyroid surgery. TCRdb called clones again from the PCR reads with MiXCR. The table includes roughly 40,000 clones, 9% to 14% detected once. The sample consisted of blood. The receptors come from a male donor with papillary thyroid cancer or a benign thyroid nodule (not recorded which). Some clones in this sample may be carry-over from other donors' samples.

Ten or more counts support this clone. CDR3 DNA: TGTGCCAGCAGTTACTCGAGCAGGGGCTTGGATGAGCAGTTCTTC. Protein sequence: CASSYSSRGLDEQFF. The chain has TRBV6-5 and TRBJ2-1, with TRBD1 as a possible D gene (6 bases). The germline CDR1 and CDR2 sequences are MNHEY and SVGAGI. The CDR3 is made up of 15 amino acids. V gave up 0 bases and J gave up 8 bases, with 14 bases separating them.

This clone was recorded many times. The rearrangement joins TRBV29-1 to TRBJ2-7, with TRBD1 identical over 7 bases. CDR3 length: 13 residues. Germline CDR1 and CDR2: SQVTM and ANQGSEA. V trimming: 6 bases; J trimming: 5 bases; junction bases outside the gene matches: 10. CDR3: CSVLGGQFNEQYF. DNA for the CDR3: TGCAGCGTCCTTGGGGGACAGTTTAACGAGCAGTACTTC.

This clone was seen repeatedly, ten times or more. The chain combines TRBV2 with TRBJ2-7, with unresolved D. The CDR3 length is 15 residues. Germline V gene data show CDR1 as SNHLY and CDR2 as FYNNEI. V was clipped by 0 bases and J by 6 bases, with 15 bases between them. The CDR3 spells CASSEAPGPGFEQYF. The CDR3 region has the DNA TGTGCCAGCAGTGAAGCCCCCGGCCCCGGTTTCGAGCAGTACTTC.

The rearrangement uses TRBV29-1 and TRBJ2-7; 7 bases are shared with TRBD1. Trimming at V came to 4 bases and at J to 3 bases, leaving 3 bases not matched to a gene. The CDR3 sequence is 12 residues long. Looked up from germline, CDR1 is SQVTM and CDR2 is ANQGSEA. The CDR3 loop reads CSVGGTDYEQYF. The DNA for the CDR3 is TGCAGCGTTGGGGGGACAGACTACGAGCAGTACTTC.

This clone was seen at least ten times. V is TRBV5-5 and J is TRBJ1-3, with unresolved D. V was clipped by 5 bases and J by 0 bases, with 9 bases between them. Germline V gives CDR1 SGHKS, CDR2 YYEKEE (reference sequence). This CDR3 is 14 amino acids long. The CDR3 loop reads CASRPELSGNTIYF. The CDR3 DNA is TGTGCCAGCAGGCCTGAACTCTCTGGAAACACCATATATTTT.

In its sample, this clone was seen many times. The chain combines TRBV5-1 with TRBJ2-1; unclear D gene. Trimming removed 1 base from V and 7 bases from J, with 6 bases in between. This CDR3 contains 12 residues. Germline CDR1 reads SGHRS; CDR2 reads YFSETQ. The CDR3 coding sequence is TGCGCCAGCAGCTTGTTGGGGAATGAGCAGTTCTTC. It yields the protein CASSLLGNEQFF.

This clone was found many times. CDR3 DNA: TGTGCCAGCAGCTTAAATCAGGGACGGACCGGGGAGCTGTTTTTT. This encodes CASSLNQGRTGELFF. The rearrangement links TRBV7-9 to TRBJ2-2; possibly TRBD1 or TRBD2 for D (5 bases each). CDR1 SEHNR and CDR2 FQNEAQ come from the germline V gene (reference sequence). This CDR3 spans 15 amino acids. V dropped 2 bases and J dropped 5 bases, with 12 bases sitting between them.

Remarks on this clone: A much larger clonotype is one base distant, so this may be a read error. The chain is built from TRBV30 and TRBJ1-6; D gene unclear. From germline, CDR1 is GTSNPN and CDR2 SVGIG (reference sequence). This CDR3 contains 14 residues. V was pared by 6 bases and J by 7 bases, with 16 bases between. The CDR3 nucleotides read TGTGCCTGCGGAGGTTTAGTGGGCAATTCACCCCTCCACTTT. Protein product: CACGGLVGNSPLHF.

Many counts were recorded for this clone. The CDR3 DNA is TGCGCCAGCAGCTTGGCGGAGAGGGGCGTCGCGGAGCAGTTCTTC. Protein product: CASSLAERGVAEQFF. The rearrangement joins TRBV5-1 to TRBJ2-1; D might be TRBD1 or TRBD2, each matching 5 bases. Germline V gene sequence: CDR1 SGHRS, CDR2 YFSETQ. This CDR3 comprises 15 residues. V lost 0 bases, J lost 10 bases, and 17 bases lay in between.

This clone was detected many times. The chain couples TRBV7-2 to TRBJ2-7, with D possibly being TRBD1 or TRBD2 (5 bases each). Deletions cut 5 bases from V and 2 bases from J, with 13 bases between. This CDR3 has 14 residues. Germline V gives CDR1 SGHTA, CDR2 FQGNSA. The CDR3 nucleotides are TGTGCCAGCAGCAGGGACCCAGCCCCCTACGAGCAGTACTTC. Translated, it gives CASSRDPAPYEQYF. Looking up the rest from reference TRBV7-2 and TRBJ2-7 gives the full variable domain: GAGVSQSPSNKVTEKGKDVELRCDPISGHTALYWYRQSLGQGLEFLIYFQGNSAPDKSGLPSDRFSAERTGGSVSTLTIQRTQQEDSAVYLCASSRDPAPYEQYFGPGTRLTVT.

This clone appeared many times. This chain links TRBV5-1 with TRBJ2-5; D might be TRBD2 (6 bases). Looked up from germline, CDR1 is SGHRS and CDR2 is YFSETQ. The CDR3 has 15 amino acids. V was clipped by 4 bases and J by 4 bases, with 17 bases between them. CDR3: CASSITSIKGETQYF. The CDR3 region has the DNA TGCGCCAGCAGCATAACTAGCATCAAGGGAGAGACCCAGTACTTC.

This clone was found a few times. The CDR3 DNA is TGTGCCAGCAGTTACGGGACTAACGGGAGACCAGATACGCAGTATTTT. Protein sequence: CASSYGTNGRPDTQYF. The V call is TRBV6-2 or TRBV6-3, the J call TRBJ2-3; 7 bases align to TRBD2. The CDR3 length is 16 residues. The junction had 9 bases not matched to a gene; V was cut back by 2 bases and J by 4 bases. CDR1 is MNHEY and CDR2 is SVGEGT in the germline V gene.

This clone has ten or more counts. The chain links TRBV11-2 to TRBJ2-7; no clear D gene. V was cut by 1 base and J by 1 base, with 2 bases left in between. Germline CDR1 is SGHAT and CDR2 is FQNNGV. This CDR3 is built from 12 residues. The DNA of the CDR3 is TGTGCCAGCAGCTTAGGATCCTACGAGCAGTACTTC. It yields the protein CASSLGSYEQYF.

This clone showed up just a few times. Possible read error: a much larger clone is one base away. J is TRBJ2-2 and V is TRBV30, with 11 nucleotides matching TRBD1. CDR3 size: 16 residues. V was pared by 3 bases and J by 5 bases, with 8 bases of the junction left unmatched. Germline CDR1 is GTSNPN and CDR2 is SVGIG (reference sequence). The CDR3 region is CAWSHVDRGRTGELFF. DNA of the CDR3: TGTGCCTGGAGCCACGTGGACAGGGGGCGGACCGGGGAGCTGTTTTTT.

This clone has ten or more counts. The rearrangement uses TRBV29-1 and TRBJ2-1; D may be TRBD2 (6 bases). CDR3 length: 14 amino acids. Germline V gives CDR1 SQVTM, CDR2 ANQGSEA. Trimming stripped 7 bases from V and 9 bases from J, with 22 bases between. CDR3 residues: CSAPNWGDRLEQFF. Here the CDR3 DNA reads TGCAGCGCACCTAACTGGGGGGACCGACTTGAGCAGTTCTTC.

In this sample, this clone turned up many times. This chain uses TRBV30 with TRBJ1-1; 7 bases match TRBD1. The CDR3 has 12 residues. Looked up from germline, CDR1 is GTSNPN and CDR2 is SVGIG (reference sequence). The trim removed 2 bases at V and 8 bases at J, leaving 5 bases unmatched. The CDR3 nucleotides are TGTGCCTGGAGTTTCTTGGACAGGGAAGCTTTCTTT. This gives the protein CAWSFLDREAFF.